The 30 T cell receptor beta chains below were found in one sample sequenced in a study of T cells after yellow fever vaccination (dated by TCRdb to between 2017 and 2020). Libraries were prepared through 5' RACE. These reads were obtained on an Illumina HiSeq 2500. Using fastp trimming at Q25 and MiXCR clonotype assembly, TCRdb reanalyzed the public sequencing data and kept in-frame beta chains. Each CDR3 protein gets just one entry, which takes the most common genes and DNA from the rows behind it. This sample gives 5,500 to 7,000 distinct CDR3 sequences in total; 5% to 6.5% of them show up just once. The top ten constitute 55% to 65% of the sample. Reading the label with the study, this specimen's treatment or condition is: live attenuated yellow fever vaccine strain. Sequencing was performed on PBMCs, either bulk or a sorted T-cell subset (CD4+, CD8+, memory, or dextramer-sorted; not recorded which), taken roughly 14 days after the first yellow fever vaccination. The receptors were sampled from a man aged 18 to 30 who received the YFV17D yellow fever vaccine.

This clonotype was picked up a small number of times. V usage is TRBV5-8 and J usage is TRBJ2-3, with 10 bases identical to TRBD2. Losses at the gene ends were 6 bases for V and 7 bases for J; bases not matched to a gene: 8. CDR1 and CDR2 from the germline V gene are SGHTS and YDEGEE. The CDR3 totals 14 residues. The CDR3 is CASINSGGLYTQYF. CDR3 coding DNA: TGTGCCAGCATCAATAGCGGGGGGCTTTATACGCAGTATTTT.

This sequence joins TRBV12-3 or TRBV12-4 and TRBJ2-7; D gene uncertain. Trimming took off 2 bases at V and 2 bases at J, with 7 bases between the two ends. The CDR3 consists of 13 residues. For the CDR3, the DNA is TGTGCCAGCAGTTTAAGGACGCCCTACGAGCAGTACTTC. The encoded protein is CASSLRTPYEQYF.

In this sample, this clonotype turned up a few times. This may be a read error, as it is one base from a much larger clone. This rearrangement joins TRBV5-1 to TRBJ2-2, with D unclear. Trimming cost V 4 bases and J 5 bases, with 9 bases left between them. Germline-derived CDR1 and CDR2 are SGHRS and YFSETQ. The CDR3 sequence is 13 residues long. CDR3 bases: TGCGCCAGCAGCCAGGTGGTAACCGGGGAGCTGTTTTTT. Translation: CASSQVVTGELFF. The complete variable domain, with remaining parts taken from reference TRBV5-1 and TRBJ2-2, reads KAGVTQTPRYLIKTRGQQVTLSCSPISGHRSVSWYQQTPGQGLQFLFEYFSETQRNKGNFPGRFSGRQFSNSRSEMNVSTLELGDSALYLCASSQVVTGELFFGEGSRLTVL.

The table lists this clonotype with many counts. The chain has TRBV27 and TRBJ2-5; D might be TRBD1 (6 bases). CDR3 length: 15 amino acids. Trimming removed 3 bases from V and 2 bases from J, with 13 bases in between. Germline values: CDR1 MNHEY, CDR2 SMNVEV (reference sequence). The CDR3 coding sequence is TGTGCCAGCAGTTTCGGGCCCAGGGGTCAAGAGACCCAGTACTTC. This translates into CASSFGPRGQETQYF.

This clonotype was detected many times. V gene TRBV5-1 combines with J gene TRBJ2-7; D assignment may be TRBD1 or TRBD2 (6 bases each). The CDR3 sequence is 15 residues long. The V gene's germline CDR1 is SGHRS and CDR2 YFSETQ. Trimming pared 0 bases from V and 2 bases from J, leaving 12 bases between. CDR3 in DNA: TGCGCCAGCAGCTTGGTACAGGGAGGTCCCTACGAGCAGTACTTC. It specifies CASSLVQGGPYEQYF.

The chain is built from TRBV28 and TRBJ2-7; no definite D call. The CDR3 is 15 residues long. Germline V CDR1 and CDR2: MDHEN, SYDVKM. The V end was cut by 5 bases, the J end by 3 bases, with 17 bases between. CDR3 residues: CASSPSGVGFYEQYV. The CDR3 nucleotides read TGTGCCAGCAGTCCAAGTGGGGTGGGCTTCTACGAGCAGTACGTC.

The genes are TRBV20-1 and TRBJ2-3, with 14 bases identical to TRBD2. The CDR3 is made up of 18 amino acids. Unmatched junction bases numbered 13, after V lost 5 bases and J lost 3 bases. Germline V gene data show CDR1 as DFQATT and CDR2 as SNEGSKA (reference sequence). CDR3 DNA: TGCAGTGCTTCCGGGACTAGCGGGGGTCAAGTGGGGACAGATACGCAGTATTTT. This codes for CSASGTSGGQVGTDTQYF.

This clonotype has at least ten counts. The J gene is TRBJ1-4, the V gene TRBV4-1, with 7 positions matching TRBD1. This CDR3 contains 14 residues. Looked up from germline, CDR1 is MGHRA and CDR2 is YSYEKL. J gave up 8 bases and V 7 bases, and 10 bases lay outside the gene matches. The CDR3 DNA follows: TGCGCCAGCATCGAAACAGGGGCGGGGGAAAAACTGTTTTTT. This gives the protein CASIETGAGEKLFF.

This clonotype was detected ten times or more. The J gene is TRBJ2-7, the V gene TRBV5-5, with TRBD2 identical over 7 bases. The CDR3 loop spans 13 amino acids. J gave up 2 bases and V 5 bases, and 4 bases lay outside the gene matches. Per germline, CDR1 SGHKS and CDR2 YYEKEE (reference sequence). The CDR3 DNA reads TGTGCCAGCAGTGCCGGGACTACCTACGAGCAGTACTTC. It encodes CASSAGTTYEQYF.

Many counts were recorded for this clonotype. J is TRBJ2-1 and V is TRBV12-3 or TRBV12-4; D is ambiguous. There are 15 residues in the CDR3. V lost 5 bases, J lost 0 bases, and 11 bases lay in between. CDR3 region: CASSIDTSSYNEQFF. As DNA, the CDR3 is TGTGCCAGCAGTATAGACACCAGCTCCTACAATGAGCAGTTCTTC.

This clonotype came up many times. The rearrangement joins TRBV11-2 to TRBJ1-2, with D uncertain. Trimming stripped 7 bases from V and 8 bases from J, with 17 bases between. The CDR3 runs 13 residues. Germline V gene sequence: CDR1 SGHAT, CDR2 FQNNGV. The CDR3 bases are TGTGCCAGCACCCTGAGGGCGGGGAAGGGCTACACCTTC. Translating gives CASTLRAGKGYTF.

This clonotype came up a few times. The chain uses TRBV6-2 or TRBV6-3 and TRBJ1-1; D is uncertain. Per the germline V gene, CDR1 is MNHEY and CDR2 is SVGEGT. Trimming removed 2 bases from V and 7 bases from J, with 11 bases in between. The CDR3 spans 13 residues. In DNA, the CDR3 is TGTGCCAGCAGTTACGGTCTAAGCAGTGAAGCTTTCTTT. Protein: CASSYGLSSEAFF.

This clonotype was detected ten times or more. The chain joins TRBV20-1 to TRBJ2-3, with TRBD2 matching over 14 bases. Trimming took 4 bases from V and 2 from J; bases not matched to a gene: 11. The CDR3 sequence is 18 residues long. The germline CDR1 and CDR2 sequences are DFQATT and SNEGSKA (reference sequence). CDR3 nucleotides: TGCAGTGCTAACCCATACGGGACTAGCGGGGGTTACACAGATACGCAGTATTTT. Its protein product is CSANPYGTSGGYTDTQYF.

This clonotype was recorded at least ten times. The chain has TRBV7-8 and TRBJ1-1, with D perhaps TRBD1 (5 bases). The CDR3 sequence is 14 residues long. V lost 5 bases and J 5 bases, leaving 15 bases between the germline ends. Germline values: CDR1 SGHVS, CDR2 FQNEAQ. Here the CDR3 reads CASSARTEGTEAFF. CDR3 DNA sequence: TGTGCCAGCAGCGCGAGGACGGAGGGGACTGAAGCTTTCTTT.

This clonotype was seen many times. CDR3 DNA sequence: TGCGCCAGCAGTGAGAGAGGGTGGGGCTCCTACAATGAGCAGTTCTTC. Translated: CASSERGWGSYNEQFF. V gene TRBV10-2 combines with J gene TRBJ2-1, with D possibly being TRBD2 (5 bases). Germline V lookup: CDR1 WSHSY, CDR2 SAAADI. With 2 bases removed from V and 0 bases from J, the gap between germline ends came to 11 bases. The CDR3 extends over 16 amino acids.

This clonotype showed up many times. The CDR3 DNA sequence: TGTGCCAGCAGCTTAGGCACCGGGGAGCTGTTTTTT. As protein: CASSLGTGELFF. The gene calls are TRBV13 and TRBJ2-2; D gene ambiguous. Germline-derived CDR1 and CDR2 are PRHDT and FYEKMQ (reference sequence). V dropped 0 bases and J dropped 4 bases, with 0 bases sitting between them. The CDR3 contains 12 residues.

Ten or more counts support this clonotype. Written as DNA, the CDR3 is TGTGCCAGTTACGACAGATTCGACACCGGGGAGCTGTTTTTT. Residues: CASYDRFDTGELFF. V is TRBV19 and J is TRBJ2-2, with a tentative D call TRBD1 (5 bases). Trimming took off 8 bases at V and 3 bases at J, with 13 bases between the two ends. Germline CDR1 is LNHDA and CDR2 is SQIVND (reference sequence). This CDR3 spans 14 amino acids.

By sample share, this clonotype is large. The chain combines TRBV11-2 with TRBJ2-1; 15 bases align to TRBD2. The CDR3 spans 21 residues. From germline, CDR1 is SGHAT and CDR2 FQNNGV. The V and J ends lost 0 bases and 8 bases, in that order; junction bases with no gene match: 17. The CDR3 DNA follows: TGTGCCAGCAGCTTAGAACACCCTTGGACTAGCGGGGGGGGTTTTCTCGATGAGCAGTTCTTC. Translation: CASSLEHPWTSGGGFLDEQFF.

The table lists this clonotype with many counts. The chain joins TRBV4-3 to TRBJ2-2; 8 nucleotides align to TRBD2. CDR1 LGHNA and CDR2 YSLEER come from the germline V gene. The V and J ends lost 0 bases and 4 bases, in that order; junction bases with no gene match: 7. The CDR3 runs to 17 residues. CDR3: CASSQDSGGAFTGELFF. The CDR3 DNA is TGCGCCAGCAGCCAAGATTCGGGGGGGGCTTTCACCGGGGAGCTGTTTTTT.

This clonotype occurred many times. The chain uses TRBV20-1 and TRBJ2-5; the match to TRBD2 covers 9 bases. The germline V gene has CDR1 DFQATT and CDR2 SNEGSKA (reference sequence). The CDR3 is made up of 16 amino acids. J gave up 7 bases and V 1 base, and 13 bases lay outside the gene matches. CDR3 in DNA: TGCAGTGCTAGAGGGGCGGGGGGGCCTTTTGATGGGACCCAGTACTTC. Residues: CSARGAGGPFDGTQYF.

The chain couples TRBV5-8 to TRBJ1-2, with D unclear. The CDR3 loop spans 12 amino acids. V was trimmed by 9 bases and J by 8 bases, leaving 17 bases between them. Germline V lookup: CDR1 SGHTS, CDR2 YDEGEE. In nucleotides, the CDR3 is TGTGCCATGGGCCATGGGCTCTACGGCTACACCTTC. Translating gives CAMGHGLYGYTF.

This clonotype has a count of ten or more. This sequence joins TRBV6-5 and TRBJ1-2; D is possibly TRBD1 (6 bases). Germline V gives CDR1 MNHEY, CDR2 SVGAGI. V dropped 6 bases and J dropped 2 bases, with 16 bases sitting between them. There are 15 residues in the CDR3. The DNA of the CDR3 is TGTGCCAGCAGACGGGAGCACAGGGAGAACTATGGCTACACCTTC. Encoded protein: CASRREHRENYGYTF.

This clonotype has a count of ten or more. The V call is TRBV27, the J call TRBJ2-2, with 7 bases lining up with TRBD1. Germline loops: CDR1 MNHEY, CDR2 SMNVEV (reference sequence). This CDR3 spans 15 amino acids. Trimming removed 5 bases from V and 5 bases from J; junction bases left unmatched: 8. In DNA form, the CDR3 reads TGTGCCAGCAGTCCATGGACAGGCGGTACCGGGGAGCTGTTTTTT. Protein sequence: CASSPWTGGTGELFF.

This clonotype was detected ten times or more. The CDR3 sequence: CASSFYGSNEKLFF. CDR3 DNA: TGTGCCAGCAGCTTTTATGGGTCTAATGAAAAACTGTTTTTT. The chain joins TRBV5-5 to TRBJ1-4, with D unresolved. This CDR3 is built from 14 residues. V gave up 2 bases and J gave up 3 bases, with 8 bases separating them. CDR1 is SGHKS and CDR2 is YYEKEE in the germline V gene (reference sequence).

This clonotype was detected ten times or more. V and J are TRBV4-2 and TRBJ1-1; the D is unclear. The CDR3 is 16 residues long. Germline CDR1 and CDR2: LGHNA and YNFKEQ. V gave up 0 bases and J gave up 1 base, with 12 bases separating them. The CDR3 sequence: CASSQENSDPNTEAFF. The CDR3 nucleotides read TGTGCCAGCAGCCAAGAAAATTCGGACCCGAACACTGAAGCTTTCTTT.

This clonotype was seen at least ten times. The chain employs TRBV19 and TRBJ2-1, with D possibly being TRBD1 (5 bases). The V end was cut by 7 bases, the J end by 9 bases, with 10 bases between. The CDR3 consists of 11 residues. Germline V gives CDR1 LNHDA, CDR2 SQIVND (reference sequence). The CDR3 spells CASTSGLEQFF. As DNA, the CDR3 is TGTGCCAGTACTTCAGGGCTTGAGCAGTTCTTC. The whole variable domain, remainder taken from reference TRBV19 and TRBJ2-1, is DGGITQSPKYLFRKEGQNVTLSCEQNLNHDAMYWYRQDPGQGLRLIYYSQIVNDFQKGDIAEGYSVSREKKESFPLTVTSAQKNPTAFYLCASTSGLEQFFGPGTRLTVL.

In this sample, this clonotype turned up many times. CDR3 loop: CASSRRRFYNSPLHF. The DNA for the CDR3 is TGTGCCAGCAGCCGCCGGAGATTTTATAATTCACCCCTCCACTTT. The chain is built from TRBV28 and TRBJ1-6; D is uncertain. CDR3 size: 15 residues. The germline V gene has CDR1 MDHEN and CDR2 SYDVKM. Trimming cost V 6 bases and J 4 bases, with 13 bases left between them.

This rearrangement joins TRBV4-2 to TRBJ2-1, with D perhaps matching TRBD1 or TRBD2 (6 bases each). This CDR3 is 15 amino acids long. CDR1 is LGHNA, CDR2 YNFKEQ, per germline. The germline V and J ends were trimmed by 1 base and 5 bases, with 12 bases remaining between them. CDR3 sequence reads: CASSQGPGANNEQFF. CDR3 coding DNA: TGTGCCAGCAGCCAAGGGCCGGGGGCTAACAATGAGCAGTTCTTC.

This clonotype was recorded many times. The chain has TRBV6-5 and TRBJ1-5; 9 nucleotides agree with TRBD1. This CDR3 has 13 residues. From germline, CDR1 is MNHEY and CDR2 SVGAGI. J gave up 7 bases and V 5 bases, and 3 bases lay outside the gene matches. CDR3 residues: CASSQDRGQPQHF. CDR3 sequence (DNA): TGTGCCAGCAGTCAGGACAGGGGACAGCCCCAGCATTTT.

This clonotype came up many times. The junction departs from the called germline gene at one end, perhaps through a read error. The J gene is TRBJ2-3, the V gene TRBV7-7; 7 positions agree with TRBD2. Germline CDR1 is SSHAT and CDR2 is FNYEAQ (reference sequence). The CDR3 is made up of 14 amino acids. CDR3 nucleotides: TGTGCTAGCAGCTTGGGGGAGGGAACAGATACGCAGTATTTT. This encodes CASSLGEGTDTQYF. The whole variable domain, filled in from reference TRBV7-7 and TRBJ2-3, reads GAGVSQSPRYKVTKRGQDVTLRCDPISSHATLYWYQQALGQGPEFLTYFNYEAQPDKSGLPSDRFSAERPEGSISTLTIQRTEQRDSAMYRCASSLGEGTDTQYFGPGTRLTVL.